This T cell receptor beta chain was retrieved from a study of CXCR3-negative and CXCR3-positive naive CD8 T cells. UMI-labeled 5' RACE TRB cDNA libraries were prepared from the cells. Using the 5' RACE reads, TCRdb records one entry per CDR3 protein without DNA. The sample spans 85,000 to 90,000 distinct CDR3 sequences; the ten largest clones claim around 0.82%. Points on this clonotype: The antigen is undetermined.

The CDR3 runs 15 residues. Per germline, CDR1 SGHTA and CDR2 FQGNSA. General study points: CXCR3-positive naive cells carried more hydrophobic TRB CDR3s than CXCR3-negative ones.

The sequence derives from a human donor in good health. Some clones in this sample may be carry-over from other donors' samples. The sequenced sample was naive CXCR3+ CD8+ T cells from blood. Sample subset: CD45RO-CCR7+CD27+CD95- naive CD8+ T cells expressing CXCR3 (TNR3+). The rearrangement uses TRBV7-2 and TRBJ1-1. This chain's CDR3 is CASSLVLDLRRRAFF.